The rows below give T cell receptor beta chains drawn from one sample of a study of control samples from healthy donors and cancer patients. Sequencing was performed with immunoSEQ multiplex PCR; in TCRdb, only in-frame clones are kept and a portion is missing. Among 150,000 to 200,000 clones listed, 91% were seen once. The sequenced sample consisted of blood. These receptors were collected from a woman aged 25 to 45 in good health. Both conserved end residues are part of each CDR3. Fields, in order: D gene, J gene, clone size, V gene, CDR3 DNA, CDR3 protein. A D gene is named only where the DNA matches it firmly. Clone size is stated in some rows and not others, as once, few, many or a class when expanded.

D gene: TRBD1; J gene: TRBJ2-2; clone size: NA; V gene: TRBV28; CDR3 DNA: TGTGCCAGCAGGGGACAGCCGAACACCGGGGAGCTGTTTTTT; CDR3 protein: CASRGQPNTGELFF
D gene: TRBD2; J gene: TRBJ2-3; clone size: once; V gene: TRBV11-3; CDR3 DNA: TGTGCCAGCAGCTTAGGGGGTAGCGGGTTAGATACGCAGTATTTT; CDR3 protein: CASSLGGSGLDTQYF
D gene: NA; J gene: TRBJ1-1; clone size: NA; V gene: TRBV5-1; CDR3 DNA: TGCGCCAGCAGCTTGGTAGGGACTGAAGCTTTCTTT; CDR3 protein: CASSLVGTEAFF
D gene: NA; J gene: TRBJ1-2; clone size: few; V gene: TRBV25-1; CDR3 DNA: TGTGCCAGCATCAACTATGGCTACACCTTC; CDR3 protein: CASINYGYTF
D gene: TRBD1; J gene: TRBJ2-7; clone size: few; V gene: TRBV19; CDR3 DNA: TGTGCCAGTAGTATCGGGACAGGGTACTACGAGCAGTACTTC; CDR3 protein: CASSIGTGYYEQYF
D gene: NA; J gene: TRBJ1-1; clone size: NA; V gene: TRBV6-6; CDR3 DNA: TGTGCCAGCACCACAGGGAACACTGAAGCTTTCTTT; CDR3 protein: CASTTGNTEAFF
D gene: TRBD1; J gene: TRBJ1-3; clone size: NA; V gene: TRBV5-4; CDR3 DNA: TGTGCCAGCAGCCCTCAGGGGGCGCTGGGTGGAAACACCATATATTTT; CDR3 protein: CASSPQGALGGNTIYF
D gene: NA; J gene: TRBJ1-5; clone size: NA; V gene: TRBV28; CDR3 DNA: TGTGCCAGCAGTTTACCGCCGTCTAGCAATCAGCCCCAGCATTTT; CDR3 protein: CASSLPPSSNQPQHF
D gene: NA; J gene: TRBJ1-5; clone size: NA; V gene: TRBV7-9; CDR3 DNA: TGTGCCAGCAGCTTAGTTTGGGCAGGGTTGGAGCAGCCCCAGCATTTT; CDR3 protein: CASSLVWAGLEQPQHF
D gene: TRBD1; J gene: TRBJ2-2; clone size: NA; V gene: TRBV7-3; CDR3 DNA: TGTGCCAGCAGCTTAAGTGGTCGGGGACAGGGAGGAACCGGGGAGCTGTTTTTT; CDR3 protein: CASSLSGRGQGGTGELFF